These T cell receptor beta chains were read from a single sample in a study of blood T cell repertoires in COVID-19. TCRdb keeps only in-frame clones here, not all; method: immunoSEQ multiplex PCR. Here the sample spans roughly 150,000 clones, around 80% being singletons. Sequencing was done on a sample of PBMCs or T cells enriched from blood (not recorded which). These receptors all come from a woman in her forties or fifties who had recovered from COVID-19. The CDR3 runs from the conserved cysteine through the conserved F or W. D genes are given only for firm matches. The size entry is marked missing in some rows and otherwise reads once, few, many or a size class.

j_call v_call clone_size d_call cdr3_aa cdr3_nt
TRBJ2-1 TRBV3-1/TRBV3-2 once TRBD2 CASSPRGSGGNEQFF TGTGCCAGCAGCCCACGTGGTAGCGGGGGTAATGAGCAGTTCTTC
TRBJ2-5 TRBV5-1 NA NA CASSLTSDSSGWDF TGCGCCAGCAGCCTTACCTCGGACTCCAGCGGTTGGGACTTC
TRBJ2-3 TRBV7-7 NA TRBD1 CASSLGTGGITDTQYF TGTGCCAGCAGCCTAGGGACAGGGGGGATCACAGATACGCAGTATTTT
TRBJ1-2 TRBV9 few NA CASSPTRGEFYGYTF TGTGCCAGCAGCCCCACCCGGGGGGAGTTCTATGGCTACACCTTC
TRBJ1-4 TRBV2 many TRBD1 CASIQKDRDEKLFF TGTGCCAGCATCCAAAAAGACAGGGATGAAAAACTGTTTTTT
TRBJ1-4 TRBV5-1 NA NA CASSLRGSANEKLFF TGCGCCAGCAGCTTAAGGGGAAGTGCTAATGAAAAACTGTTTTTT
TRBJ2-5 TRBV18 NA NA CASSSGFFQETQYF TGTGCCAGCTCAAGCGGATTTTTCCAAGAGACCCAGTACTTC
TRBJ2-1 TRBV6-5 NA TRBD1 CASSFYRGNEQFF TGTGCCAGCAGTTTTTACAGGGGAAATGAGCAGTTCTTC
TRBJ1-6 TRBV24-1 NA NA CATSDFQVGHSPLHF TGTGCCACCAGTGATTTCCAGGTTGGGCATTCACCCCTCCACTTT
TRBJ1-1 TRBV28 once NA CASSPLGRVDTEAFF TGTGCCAGCAGTCCCCTCGGCAGGGTTGACACTGAAGCTTTCTTT
TRBJ2-7 TRBV27 few TRBD2 CASSLGRVAKGLAGDEQYF TGTGCCAGCAGTTTAGGGCGGGTGGCTAAGGGACTAGCGGGGGACGAGCAGTACTTC
TRBJ1-1 TRBV12-5 NA TRBD1 CASGWTGGRCMNTEAFF TGTGCTAGTGGTTGGACAGGGGGGCGATGTATGAACACTGAAGCTTTCTTT
TRBJ2-5 TRBV5-1 NA NA CASSLFNGGQETQYF TGCGCCAGCAGCTTGTTTAACGGGGGACAAGAGACCCAGTACTTC
TRBJ2-1 TRBV11-2 NA TRBD2 CASSLEYRGLAGGRDEQFF TGTGCCAGCAGCTTAGAATATAGGGGCCTAGCGGGGGGGCGCGATGAGCAGTTCTTC
TRBJ1-4 TRBV6-2/TRBV6-3 NA NA CASSYSTQPNEKLFF TGTGCCAGCAGTTACTCGACACAGCCTAATGAAAAACTGTTTTTT
TRBJ2-5 TRBV5-1 once NA CASSGGAIAETQYF TGCGCCAGCAGTGGGGGGGCCATAGCGGAGACCCAGTACTTC
TRBJ2-3 TRBV23-1 NA TRBD2 CASSHSRTSGGWFTDTQYF TGCGCCAGCAGTCATTCAAGGACTAGCGGGGGTTGGTTCACAGATACGCAGTATTTT
TRBJ2-1 TRBV5-1 NA TRBD1 CASSERDRGSNEQFF TGCGCCAGCAGCGAGAGGGACAGGGGTAGCAATGAGCAGTTCTTC
TRBJ2-5 TRBV10-2 NA TRBD1 CASSEALGQGEETQYF TGCGCCAGCAGTGAGGCCCTCGGACAGGGGGAAGAGACCCAGTACTTC
TRBJ2-5 TRBV11-2 NA TRBD2 CASSLSPGLAGGQETQYF TGTGCCAGCAGCTTATCCCCGGGACTAGCGGGGGGGCAAGAGACCCAGTACTTC
TRBJ1-2 TRBV4-1 few TRBD1 CASSLLSGQAFYGYTF TGCGCCAGCAGCCTCCTCTCAGGACAGGCCTTCTATGGCTACACCTTC
TRBJ2-3 TRBV5-8 NA TRBD2 CASSLGDRGGTDTQYF TGTGCCAGCAGCTTGGGAGACCGGGGGGGCACAGATACGCAGTATTTT
TRBJ1-1 TRBV11-2 once NA CASSLVRELDEAFF TGTGCCAGCAGCCTCGTACGGGAGCTAGATGAAGCTTTCTTT
TRBJ1-4 TRBV5-1 NA NA CASSLEGNREKLFF TGCGCCAGCAGCTTGGAGGGGAACAGGGAAAAACTGTTTTTT
TRBJ1-1 TRBV6-5 NA TRBD1 CASSATGRNTEAFF TGTGCCAGCAGCGCGACAGGGAGGAACACTGAAGCTTTCTTT
TRBJ2-3 TRBV9 NA TRBD2 CASSVESGGARDTQYF TGTGCCAGCAGCGTAGAAAGCGGGGGGGCCCGGGATACGCAGTATTTT
TRBJ1-5 TRBV7-9 NA NA CASSLLRDTDQPQHF TGTGCCAGCAGCTTACTCCGGGACACGGATCAGCCCCAGCATTTT
TRBJ2-5 TRBV2 NA NA CASSVSGLETQYF TGTGCCAGCAGTGTTTCTGGGCTGGAGACCCAGTACTTC